The rows below give T cell receptor beta chains drawn from one sample of a study of blood T cell repertoires in COVID-19. Generated by immunoSEQ multiplex PCR, the TCRdb table keeps only in-frame clones and is missing some. The sample has over 150,000 clones; approximately 87% are singletons. The source material was peripheral blood. These receptors came from a man between 65 and 85 years old with active or convalescent COVID-19. CDR3s include the opening cysteine and the closing phenylalanine or tryptophan. Fields, in order: V gene, CDR3 length, clone size, D gene, J gene, CDR3 protein, CDR3 DNA. A D gene is named only where the DNA matches it firmly. Clone sizes are given selectively: once, few, many, or a class where the clone is expanded.

V: TRBV18; length: 14; size: .; D: TRBD1; J: TRBJ1-4; CDR3: CASSPTGTGEKLFF; DNA: TGTGCCAGCTCACCGACCGGGACAGGAGAAAAACTGTTTTTT
V: TRBV7-2; length: 15; size: .; D: .; J: TRBJ1-5; CDR3: CASSFARDSNQPQHF; DNA: TGTGCCAGCAGCTTCGCCAGGGATAGCAATCAGCCCCAGCATTTT
V: TRBV28; length: 12; size: .; D: .; J: TRBJ1-5; CDR3: CASSLSRVPQHF; DNA: TGTGCCAGCAGTTTAAGCAGGGTGCCCCAGCATTTT
V: TRBV4-1; length: 15; size: .; D: .; J: TRBJ1-1; CDR3: CASSQDPGGVRGAFF; DNA: TGCGCCAGCAGCCAAGATCCCGGAGGGGTCCGAGGGGCTTTCTTT
V: TRBV5-1; length: 17; size: once; D: .; J: TRBJ2-2; CDR3: CASSLYSPAANTGELFF; DNA: TGCGCCAGCAGCTTGTACAGTCCTGCCGCGAACACCGGGGAGCTGTTTTTT
V: TRBV5-1; length: 15; size: .; D: TRBD2; J: TRBJ2-3; CDR3: CASSLVAGALDTQYF; DNA: TGCGCCAGCAGCTTGGTAGCGGGAGCGTTAGATACGCAGTATTTT
V: TRBV4-1; length: 14; size: few; D: TRBD1; J: TRBJ1-2; CDR3: CASSFTRDSDGYTF; DNA: TGCGCCAGCAGCTTCACAAGGGACAGCGATGGCTACACCTTC
V: TRBV9; length: 12; size: .; D: .; J: TRBJ1-2; CDR3: CASSEQNYGYTF; DNA: TGTGCCAGCAGCGAACAGAACTATGGCTACACCTTC
V: TRBV5-5; length: 15; size: .; D: .; J: TRBJ1-6; CDR3: CASSLEGSYNSPLHF; DNA: TGTGCCAGCAGCTTGGAGGGGTCCTATAATTCACCCCTCCACTTT
V: TRBV19; length: 16; size: .; D: TRBD1; J: TRBJ1-5; CDR3: CASGTGAGYSNQPQHF; DNA: TGTGCCAGCGGGACAGGGGCGGGATATAGCAATCAGCCCCAGCATTTT
V: TRBV29-1; length: 13; size: .; D: .; J: TRBJ2-1; CDR3: CSAFGGGWHEQFF; DNA: TGCAGCGCATTCGGGGGTGGATGGCATGAGCAGTTCTTC
V: TRBV3-1/TRBV3-2; length: 15; size: .; D: .; J: TRBJ2-5; CDR3: CASSPASKTEGTQYF; DNA: TGTGCCAGCAGCCCGGCCTCGAAGACAGAAGGGACCCAGTACTTC
V: TRBV7-9; length: 13; size: .; D: TRBD1; J: TRBJ1-1; CDR3: CASSLEGAGVAFF; DNA: TGTGCCAGCAGCTTAGAGGGGGCAGGTGTAGCTTTCTTT
V: TRBV6-5; length: 15; size: .; D: .; J: TRBJ1-3; CDR3: CASSYSGRRGNTIYF; DNA: TGTGCCAGCAGTTACTCTGGCAGGCGAGGAAACACCATATATTTT
V: TRBV7-2; length: 16; size: .; D: .; J: TRBJ1-2; CDR3: CASSLEAGGPGYGYTF; DNA: TGTGCCAGCAGCTTAGAAGCTGGGGGCCCTGGCTATGGCTACACCTTC
V: TRBV6-5; length: 15; size: .; D: .; J: TRBJ1-5; CDR3: CASSQFRQGNQPQHF; DNA: TGTGCCAGCAGCCAATTTCGACAGGGCAATCAGCCCCAGCATTTT
V: TRBV19; length: 15; size: .; D: .; J: TRBJ1-2; CDR3: CASNPRQGRGYGYTF; DNA: TGTGCCAGTAACCCCAGGCAGGGGAGAGGCTATGGCTACACCTTC
V: TRBV14; length: 17; size: .; D: .; J: TRBJ2-3; CDR3: CASSQGSTVTRTDTQYF; DNA: TGTGCCAGCAGCCAAGGGTCAACTGTTACCCGCACAGATACGCAGTATTTT
V: TRBV7-9; length: 15; size: .; D: TRBD1; J: TRBJ1-1; CDR3: CASRSTGQGNTEAFF; DNA: TGTGCCAGCAGATCGACCGGACAGGGAAACACTGAAGCTTTCTTT
V: TRBV23-1; length: 16; size: .; D: TRBD1; J: TRBJ2-7; CDR3: CASSQPPGQGAYEQYF; DNA: TGCGCCAGCAGTCAACCCCCGGGACAGGGGGCCTACGAGCAGTACTTC
V: TRBV28; length: 17; size: .; D: .; J: TRBJ2-4; CDR3: CASSDHQGSLAKNIQYF; DNA: TGTGCCAGCAGTGACCACCAGGGATCTCTAGCCAAAAACATTCAGTACTTC
V: TRBV6-2/TRBV6-3; length: 17; size: many; D: .; J: TRBJ2-4; CDR3: CASSQGGLALAKNIQYF; DNA: TGTGCCAGCAGCCAGGGGGGGCTAGCTTTAGCCAAAAACATTCAGTACTTC
V: TRBV11-2; length: 13; size: .; D: .; J: TRBJ2-1; CDR3: CASSQDRYNEQFF; DNA: TGTGCCAGCAGCCAAGACAGATACAATGAGCAGTTCTTC
V: TRBV5-4; length: 14; size: .; D: TRBD1; J: TRBJ1-2; CDR3: CASSSAGGGYGYTF; DNA: TGTGCCAGCAGCTCGGCAGGGGGCGGCTATGGCTACACCTTC
V: TRBV6-6; length: 15; size: .; D: TRBD1; J: TRBJ1-2; CDR3: CASIHTDREGTGYTF; DNA: TGTGCCAGCATCCACACGGACAGGGAGGGGACTGGCTACACCTTC
V: TRBV7-9; length: 15; size: .; D: .; J: TRBJ1-6; CDR3: CASSLVAGLSSPLHF; DNA: TGTGCCAGCAGCTTAGTCGCGGGGTTAAGTTCACCCCTCCACTTT
V: TRBV19; length: 14; size: once; D: .; J: TRBJ1-2; CDR3: CASTPIGEQYGYTF; DNA: TGTGCCAGTACTCCCATCGGGGAGCAGTATGGCTACACCTTC
V: TRBV7-2; length: 14; size: .; D: .; J: TRBJ2-5; CDR3: CASDPCKGEETQYF; DNA: TGTGCCAGCGACCCCTGCAAGGGAGAGGAGACCCAGTACTTC
V: TRBV7-8; length: 16; size: .; D: .; J: TRBJ2-2; CDR3: CASSSLPGLNTGELFF; DNA: TGTGCCAGCAGCTCCCTTCCGGGACTCAACACCGGGGAGCTGTTTTTT
V: TRBV18; length: 14; size: .; D: TRBD1; J: TRBJ1-1; CDR3: CASSEDRARTEAFF; DNA: TGTGCCAGCTCCGAGGACAGGGCGAGGACTGAAGCTTTCTTT
V: TRBV6-6; length: 16; size: .; D: .; J: TRBJ1-2; CDR3: CASSSLAGTSYYGYTF; DNA: TGTGCCAGCAGTTCCCTGGCGGGAACCAGCTACTATGGCTACACCTTC
V: TRBV18; length: 15; size: .; D: .; J: TRBJ2-5; CDR3: CASSPGNSGWATQYF; DNA: TGTGCCAGCTCACCCGGGAACTCAGGTTGGGCGACCCAGTACTTC
V: TRBV4-1; length: 15; size: .; D: .; J: TRBJ1-1; CDR3: CASSDPAGRITEAFF; DNA: TGCGCCAGCAGCGACCCCGCAGGGAGGATCACTGAAGCTTTCTTT
V: TRBV11-2; length: 13; size: .; D: .; J: TRBJ2-1; CDR3: CASSLGLYNEQFF; DNA: TGTGCCAGCAGCTTAGGACTCTACAATGAGCAGTTCTTC
V: TRBV28; length: 12; size: .; D: .; J: TRBJ1-1; CDR3: CASSFRRVGAFF; DNA: TGTGCCAGCAGTTTCCGCAGGGTGGGAGCTTTCTTT
V: TRBV18; length: 15; size: .; D: .; J: TRBJ1-1; CDR3: CASSPWGAKDTEAFF; DNA: TGTGCCAGCTCACCTTGGGGCGCGAAGGACACTGAAGCTTTCTTT
V: TRBV15; length: 19; size: few; D: TRBD1; J: TRBJ2-7; CDR3: CATSRDWGVRGKQNYEQYF; DNA: TGTGCCACCAGCAGAGATTGGGGTGTCAGGGGGAAACAAAACTACGAGCAGTACTTC
V: TRBV5-1; length: 13; size: few; D: .; J: TRBJ1-1; CDR3: CASSSYRNTEAFF; DNA: TGCGCCAGCAGCAGTTACAGGAACACTGAAGCTTTCTTT
V: TRBV19; length: 13; size: .; D: .; J: TRBJ2-3; CDR3: CASTGREGLSQYF; DNA: TGTGCCAGTACCGGCAGAGAGGGCCTATCGCAGTATTTT
V: TRBV25-1; length: 15; size: .; D: .; J: TRBJ1-5; CDR3: CASSEGGRDNQPQHF; DNA: TGTGCCAGCAGTGAGGGAGGACGGGACAATCAGCCCCAGCATTTT
V: TRBV11-2; length: 19; size: many; D: TRBD1; J: TRBJ2-7; CDR3: CASSSLNRGRSGQPYEQYF; DNA: TGTGCCAGCAGCTCACTCAACAGGGGACGAAGCGGACAGCCCTACGAGCAGTACTTC
V: TRBV25-1; length: 15; size: .; D: TRBD1; J: TRBJ1-1; CDR3: CASSENRGRGTEAFF; DNA: TGTGCCAGCAGTGAGAACAGGGGGCGCGGCACTGAAGCTTTCTTT
V: TRBV6-5; length: 16; size: .; D: .; J: TRBJ1-5; CDR3: CASSYSFTHRNQPQHF; DNA: TGTGCCAGCAGTTACTCGTTCACACATCGCAATCAGCCCCAGCATTTT
V: TRBV7-2; length: 16; size: few; D: .; J: TRBJ1-1; CDR3: CASSPRTLLMNTEAFF; DNA: TGTGCCAGCAGCCCTCGGACATTGCTGATGAACACTGAAGCTTTCTTT
V: TRBV4-3; length: 14; size: once; D: TRBD1; J: TRBJ2-2; CDR3: CASSPQGQAGELFF; DNA: TGCGCCAGCAGCCCACAGGGACAGGCCGGGGAGCTGTTTTTT
V: TRBV27; length: 16; size: .; D: TRBD1; J: TRBJ1-5; CDR3: CASSAAPGTGNQPQHF; DNA: TGTGCCAGCAGTGCCGCCCCCGGGACAGGCAATCAGCCCCAGCATTTT
V: TRBV6-2/TRBV6-3; length: 15; size: .; D: .; J: TRBJ2-6; CDR3: CASSYVGSGANVLTF; DNA: TGTGCCAGCAGTTATGTCGGCTCTGGGGCCAACGTCCTGACTTTC
V: TRBV15; length: 15; size: .; D: .; J: TRBJ1-5; CDR3: CATSRDGGINQPQHF; DNA: TGTGCCACCAGCAGAGATGGCGGGATTAATCAGCCCCAGCATTTT
V: TRBV7-3; length: 14; size: .; D: .; J: TRBJ1-1; CDR3: CASSALGRSTEAFF; DNA: TGTGCCAGCAGCGCACTGGGGAGGAGCACTGAAGCTTTCTTT
V: TRBV29-1; length: 13; size: .; D: .; J: TRBJ1-2; CDR3: CSVEDLSSGGYTF; DNA: TGCAGCGTTGAAGATCTATCATCCGGTGGCTACACCTTC
V: TRBV24-1; length: 14; size: .; D: .; J: TRBJ2-1; CDR3: CATSRGDSRNEQFF; DNA: TGTGCCACCAGTCGCGGGGACAGTCGCAATGAGCAGTTCTTC
V: TRBV2; length: 15; size: .; D: .; J: TRBJ1-2; CDR3: CASSAREGGVHGYTF; DNA: TGTGCCAGCAGTGCCCGGGAGGGGGGAGTTCATGGCTACACCTTC
V: TRBV6-2/TRBV6-3; length: 15; size: .; D: TRBD2; J: TRBJ2-3; CDR3: CASSLGRGGRDTQYF; DNA: TGTGCCAGCAGCCTCGGCCGGGGGGGCCGAGATACGCAGTATTTT
V: TRBV7-3; length: 14; size: .; D: .; J: TRBJ2-7; CDR3: CASSPGQYPYEQYF; DNA: TGTGCCAGCAGCCCAGGACAGTACCCCTACGAGCAGTACTTC
V: TRBV18; length: 14; size: .; D: TRBD1; J: TRBJ1-2; CDR3: CASSAGDRGAGYTF; DNA: TGTGCCAGCTCGGCTGGGGACAGGGGTGCTGGCTACACCTTC